This T cell receptor beta chain was documented in a study of T cells after yellow fever vaccination. V was pared by 3 bases and J by 4 bases, with 3 bases between. CDR3 length: 11 residues. From germline, CDR1 is SGHTA and CDR2 FQGNSA. MiXCR, run by TCRdb on the 5' RACE reads, gives a single entry per CDR3 protein. The sample lists under 400,000 distinct CDR3 sequences; 9.5% to 13% were seen once. There are many counts of this clonotype. This sample comprised PBMCs, obtained on the day of the first yellow fever vaccination. V is TRBV7-2 and J is TRBJ1-1; D gene unclear. The origin of this receptor is a man aged 18 to 35 who received the YFV17D yellow fever vaccine. The CDR3 sequence is CASSFATEAFF. The CDR3, as DNA: TGTGCCAGCAGCTTTGCCACTGAAGCTTTCTTT.